Shown below are 24 T cell receptor beta chains from a single sample sequenced in a study of vaccination effects on CD4 cells after COVID-19. Before sequencing, viral peptide pools were used by the ViraFEST assay to expand antigen-specific CD4+ T cells. Having been cultured for about ten days, the cells underwent CD4+ T cell isolation. Two doses of either BNT162b2 or mRNA-1273 were given to each participant. These TCRs' antigens remain unknown. The protocol was immunoSEQ multiplex PCR, while the TCRdb copy is restricted to in-frame clones and leaves out a portion. The sample carries tens of thousands of clones, 74% recorded once. This specimen consisted of CD4+ T cells from PBMCs cultured with HCoV-229E spike peptides, obtained after COVID-19 vaccination. The receptor source for this set is a human donor who received a COVID-19 vaccine.

The chain is built from TRBV10-2 and TRBJ1-5, with D possibly TRBD1 on 6 matching bases. This CDR3 spans 17 amino acids. V was clipped by 0 bases and J by 4 bases, with 16 bases between them. Germline-derived CDR1 and CDR2 are WSHSY and SAAADI. CDR3 protein: CASSESRQGFGNQPQHF. The CDR3 nucleotides are TGCGCCAGCAGTGAGTCCCGGCAGGGGTTCGGAAATCAGCCCCAGCATTTT.

CDR3 in DNA: TGTGCCAGCAGTTTAGTAAAGGGGGTTCAGCCCCAGCATTTT. Amino acids: CASSLVKGVQPQHF. The chain uses TRBV28 and TRBJ1-5; a possible D gene is TRBD1 (6 bases). The CDR3 extends over 14 amino acids. Trimming removed 2 bases at V and 6 bases at J, with 11 bases between. Germline V lookup: CDR1 MDHEN, CDR2 SYDVKM.

The chain employs TRBV9 and TRBJ1-3; D is perhaps TRBD1 (6 bases). V lost 0 bases and J lost 4, with 8 bases in between. CDR1 is SGDLS and CDR2 is YYNGEE in the germline V gene. This CDR3 is 14 amino acids long. DNA for the CDR3: TGTGCCAGCAGCGTAGGGGGGCAAGGAAACACCATATATTTT. Translated, it gives CASSVGGQGNTIYF.

V is TRBV7-2 and J is TRBJ1-5; 8 bases align to TRBD1. Germline V lookup: CDR1 SGHTA, CDR2 FQGNSA. CDR3 length: 18 amino acids. Unmatched junction bases numbered 9, after V lost 2 bases and J lost 0 bases. The CDR3 is CASSLIGRTGNSNQPQHF. CDR3 nucleotides: TGTGCCAGCAGCTTAATTGGCCGGACAGGGAATAGCAATCAGCCCCAGCATTTT.

CDR3 sequence reads: CASSPGTGGFTGELFF. DNA for the CDR3: TGTGCCAGCAGTCCCGGGACAGGGGGCTTCACCGGGGAGCTGTTTTTT. The chain recombines TRBV6-4 with TRBJ2-2; TRBD1 matches 12 bases. Germline CDR1 and CDR2: MRHNA and SNTAGT. This CDR3 is 16 amino acids long. Trimming removed 5 bases from V and 4 bases from J; junction bases left unmatched: 5.

The J gene is TRBJ1-2, the V gene TRBV10-3, with D perhaps matching TRBD1 (5 bases). Between the trimmed V and J ends, which lost 10 bases and 5 bases, there was a span of 20 bases. Germline V CDR1 and CDR2: ENHRY, SYGVKD. The CDR3 has 14 amino acids. CDR3 nucleotides: TGTGCCACCGAGGACCCGGGACGGAGGTATGGCTACACCTTC. Translating gives CATEDPGRRYGYTF.

This chain joins TRBV5-5 and TRBJ1-2, with D uncertain. CDR3 length equals 12 residues. CDR1 is SGHKS and CDR2 is YYEKEE in the germline V gene (reference sequence). V lost 3 bases and J 1 base, leaving 4 bases between the germline ends. CDR3 in amino acids: CASSSINYGYTF. The CDR3 DNA reads as TGTGCCAGCAGCTCCATTAACTATGGCTACACCTTC.

The CDR3 loop reads CASSSGGSGVRRNEQFF. In nucleotides, the CDR3 is TGTGCCAGCAGCTCCGGAGGTAGCGGGGTAAGAAGGAATGAGCAGTTCTTC. V and J are TRBV7-3 and TRBJ2-1, with 8 bases aligning to TRBD2. Germline-derived CDR1 and CDR2 are SGHTA and FQGTGA. The V and J ends lost 4 bases and 7 bases, in that order; junction bases with no gene match: 15. The CDR3 sequence is 17 residues long. Based on the CDR3 plus reference TRBV7-3 and TRBJ2-1, the full variable domain is GAGVSQTPSNKVTEKGKYVELRCDPISGHTALYWYRQSLGQGPEFLIYFQGTGAADDSGLPNDRFFAVRPEGSVSTLKIQRTERGDSAVYLCASSSGGSGVRRNEQFFGPGTRLTVL.

The chain employs TRBV18 and TRBJ2-1, with 7 bases lining up with TRBD2. The CDR3 spans 16 residues. V dropped 0 bases and J dropped 2; count of bases not matched to a gene: 4. The germline V gene encodes CDR1 KGHSH and CDR2 LQKENI. In nucleotides, the CDR3 is TGTGCCAGCTCACCACCGTTGCGGGGGACCTACAATGAGCAGTTCTTC. Residues: CASSPPLRGTYNEQFF.

This chain connects TRBV18 to TRBJ1-5; no clear D. The CDR3 is made up of 14 amino acids. Deletions cut 1 base from V and 4 bases from J, with 8 bases between. Per the germline V gene, CDR1 is KGHSH and CDR2 is LQKENI. CDR3: CASSPQVGNQPQHF. The CDR3, as DNA: TGTGCCAGCTCACCACAGGTCGGTAATCAGCCCCAGCATTTT.

The chain uses TRBV2 and TRBJ2-3; D is possibly TRBD1 or TRBD2 (6 bases each). The CDR3 has 12 residues. Germline V gene lookup returns CDR1 SNHLY and CDR2 FYNNEI. Trimming pared 9 bases from V and 6 bases from J, leaving 13 bases between. CDR3 in amino acids: CARQGGGDTQYF. The CDR3 DNA reads TGTGCCAGACAGGGAGGAGGGGATACGCAGTATTTT. Using reference TRBV2 and TRBJ2-3 for the parts outside the CDR3, the full variable domain is EPEVTQTPSHQVTQMGQEVILRCVPISNHLYFYWYRQILGQKVEFLVSFYNNEISEKSEIFDDQFSVERPDGSNFTLKIRSTKLEDSAMYFCARQGGGDTQYFGPGTRLTVL.

This chain connects TRBV6-5 to TRBJ2-6; D may be TRBD1 (6 bases). The CDR3 has 15 residues. Trimming left V 5 bases short and J 3 bases short, with 11 bases between. CDR1 and CDR2 from the germline V gene are MNHEY and SVGAGI. For the CDR3, the DNA is TGTGCCAGCAGTAGCACAGGGTTTGGGGCCAACGTCCTGACTTTC. It yields the protein CASSSTGFGANVLTF.

The chain is built from TRBV2 and TRBJ1-5, with D possibly matching TRBD1 (6 bases). V was cut by 4 bases and J by 5 bases, with 9 bases left in between. The germline V gene has CDR1 SNHLY and CDR2 FYNNEI. The CDR3 has 13 residues. As DNA, the CDR3 is TGTGCCAGCAGTGGGTACAGGGATCAGCCCCAGCATTTT. Amino acids: CASSGYRDQPQHF. The variable domain in full, completed from reference TRBV2 and TRBJ1-5, reads EPEVTQTPSHQVTQMGQEVILRCVPISNHLYFYWYRQILGQKVEFLVSFYNNEISEKSEIFDDQFSVERPDGSNFTLKIRSTKLEDSAMYFCASSGYRDQPQHFGDGTRLSIL.

This clone was detected once. The CDR3 coding sequence is TGTGCCAGCAGTTACTCTCTAATACAAGAGACCCAGTACTTC. It encodes CASSYSLIQETQYF. This sequence joins TRBV6-6 and TRBJ2-5; D remains unclear. The germline gives CDR1 MNHNY, CDR2 SVGAGI (reference sequence). Deletions cut 0 bases from V and 2 bases from J, with 7 bases between. CDR3 length equals 14 residues.

The CDR3: CASSLTSPSYNEQFF. Written as DNA, the CDR3 is TGTGCCAGCAGCTTAACTAGCCCCTCCTACAATGAGCAGTTCTTC. The V and J genes are TRBV11-3 and TRBJ2-1; TRBD2 might be the D (6 bases). The CDR3 totals 15 residues. Trimming took off 2 bases at V and 0 bases at J, with 8 bases between the two ends. From germline, CDR1 is SGHNT and CDR2 YENEEA.

The gene calls are TRBV5-4 and TRBJ1-2; possible D gene TRBD1, 5 bases. Germline CDR1 reads SGHNT; CDR2 reads YYREEE (reference sequence). The CDR3 runs to 13 residues. Trimming cost V 3 bases and J 2 bases, with 8 bases left between them. DNA of the CDR3: TGTGCCAGCAGCTGGGGGGAGAACTATGGCTACACCTTC. Amino acid sequence: CASSWGENYGYTF.

This clone was observed a few times. The chain joins TRBV2 to TRBJ2-2, with D perhaps TRBD1 (6 bases). V lost 5 bases, J lost 2 bases, and 9 bases lay in between. The CDR3 loop spans 14 amino acids. The germline V gene has CDR1 SNHLY and CDR2 FYNNEI. CDR3 protein: CASSWTVNTGELFF. The CDR3 DNA sequence: TGTGCCAGCAGTTGGACAGTCAACACCGGGGAGCTGTTTTTT.

As regards this clone: One junction end does not reproduce the germline sequence, and a read error may be involved. V is TRBV7-3 and J is TRBJ2-6; D is ambiguous. This CDR3 is 15 amino acids long. Germline CDR1 SGHTA, CDR2 FQGTGA. The CDR3 bases are TGTGCCAGCACCTTAAGTAACTCTGGGGCCAACGTCCTGACTTTC. Protein: CASTLSNSGANVLTF.

CDR3 sequence: CASSVGRATNEKLFF. The CDR3 coding sequence is TGTGCCAGCAGCGTAGGACGGGCAACTAATGAAAAACTGTTTTTT. This chain connects TRBV7-9 to TRBJ1-4, with unresolved D. CDR3 size: 15 residues. Germline V CDR1 and CDR2: SEHNR, FQNEAQ (reference sequence). The V end lost 5 bases, the J end lost 0 bases, and 10 bases lay between the germline ends. Looking up the rest from reference TRBV7-9 and TRBJ1-4 gives the full variable domain: DTGVSQNPRHKITKRGQNVTFRCDPISEHNRLYWYRQTLGQGPEFLTYFQNEAQLEKSRLLSDRFSAERPKGSFSTLEIQRTEQGDSAMYLCASSVGRATNEKLFFGSGTQLSVL.

The chain joins TRBV29-1 to TRBJ2-3; TRBD2 is a possible D gene (6 bases). V was shortened by 4 bases and J by 0 bases, with 14 bases between the two germline ends. Germline V gene data show CDR1 as SQVTM and CDR2 as ANQGSEA. This CDR3 has 15 amino acids. In DNA form, the CDR3 reads TGCAGCGTTGCCCCCTTTAGCGGTAGCACAGATACGCAGTATTTT. Translation gives CSVAPFSGSTDTQYF.

This chain uses TRBV6-5 with TRBJ2-1, with 10 bases aligning to TRBD2. Germline V CDR1 and CDR2: MNHEY, SVGAGI. V trimming: 4 bases; J trimming: 10 bases; junction bases outside the gene matches: 13. The CDR3 spans 16 residues. The CDR3 region is CASSSFKAGGPREQFF. CDR3 DNA sequence: TGTGCCAGCAGTTCTTTCAAAGCGGGGGGGCCTCGGGAGCAGTTCTTC.

This sequence joins TRBV6-5 and TRBJ1-5, with TRBD1 matching 7 bases. V trimming: 6 bases; J trimming: 3 bases; junction bases outside the gene matches: 5. Germline-derived CDR1 and CDR2 are MNHEY and SVGAGI. The CDR3 has 14 residues. The CDR3 here is CASRLDRVNQPQHF. DNA for the CDR3: TGTGCCAGCAGGCTTGACAGGGTCAATCAGCCCCAGCATTTT.

The chain recombines TRBV9 with TRBJ1-6, with TRBD1 identical over 9 bases. Germline CDR1 SGDLS, CDR2 YYNGEE. This CDR3 region has 15 residues. V dropped 2 bases and J dropped 5; count of bases not matched to a gene: 2. This chain's CDR3 is CASSVRTGDNSPLHF. Written as DNA, the CDR3 is TGTGCCAGCAGCGTGAGGACAGGGGATAATTCACCCCTCCACTTT.

This chain joins TRBV10-3 and TRBJ2-7; D is unclear. V gave up 0 bases and J gave up 2 bases, with 8 bases separating them. From germline, CDR1 is ENHRY and CDR2 SYGVKD. CDR3 length: 14 residues. The CDR3 coding sequence is TGTGCCATCAGTGAGTCCATAGAAACCTACGAGCAGTACGTC. Translation: CAISESIETYEQYV.